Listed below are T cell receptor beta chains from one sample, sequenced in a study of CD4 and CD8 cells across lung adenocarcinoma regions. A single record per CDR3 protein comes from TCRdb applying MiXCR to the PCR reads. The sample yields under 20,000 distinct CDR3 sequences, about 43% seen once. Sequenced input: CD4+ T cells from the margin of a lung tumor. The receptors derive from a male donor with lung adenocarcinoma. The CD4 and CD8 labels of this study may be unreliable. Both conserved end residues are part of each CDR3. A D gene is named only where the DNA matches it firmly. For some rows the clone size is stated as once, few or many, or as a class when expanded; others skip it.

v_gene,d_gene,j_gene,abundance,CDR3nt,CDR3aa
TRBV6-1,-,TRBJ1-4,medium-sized,TGTGCCAGCAGTGAAGCTCGGGGGGGCGTTGAAAAACTGTTTTTT,CASSEARGGVEKLFF
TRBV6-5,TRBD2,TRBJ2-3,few,TGTGCCAGCAGTTTCGGGACTAGCGACACAGATACGCAGTATTTT,CASSFGTSDTDTQYF
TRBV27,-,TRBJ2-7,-,TGTGCCAGCAGTTTGTTGAGGGGGTTCGAGCAGTACTTC,CASSLLRGFEQYF
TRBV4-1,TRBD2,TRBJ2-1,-,TGCGCCAGCAGCCGGGGGACTAGCGGGAGTATGGAGCAGTTCTTC,CASSRGTSGSMEQFF
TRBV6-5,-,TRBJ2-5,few,TGTGCCAGCAGTTACTCCGTGGGACAAGAGACCCAGTACTTC,CASSYSVGQETQYF
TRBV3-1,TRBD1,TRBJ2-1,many,TGTGCCAGCGGGCGGGACAGGGGTCGGAGTGAGCAGTTCTTC,CASGRDRGRSEQFF
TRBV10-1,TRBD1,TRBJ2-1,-,TGCGCCAGCAGTGGGGGACAGGGACCACCCTACAATGAGCAGTTCTTC,CASSGGQGPPYNEQFF
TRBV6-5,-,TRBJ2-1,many,TGTGCCAGCCTATTCGGGGGCTCCTACAATGAGCAGTTCTTC,CASLFGGSYNEQFF
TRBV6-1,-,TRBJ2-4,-,TGTGCCAGCAGTGAGGGGATGTGGGGCGAAGACATTCAGTACTTT,CASSEGMWGEDIQYF
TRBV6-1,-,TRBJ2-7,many,TGTGCCAGCAGTGAACTGAGCTCCTACGAGCAGTACTTC,CASSELSSYEQYF
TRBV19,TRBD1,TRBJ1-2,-,TGTGCCAGTAGTGTCACAGGGGGCTATGGCTACACCTTC,CASSVTGGYGYTF
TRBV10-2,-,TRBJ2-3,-,TGCGCCAGCGGAGCAAGAGGGTCTACCAAAGACACTCAGTATTTT,CASGARGSTKDTQYF
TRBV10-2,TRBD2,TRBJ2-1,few,TGCGCCAGCAGCTTGTCTAGCGGGGATTACAATGAGCAGTTCTTC,CASSLSSGDYNEQFF
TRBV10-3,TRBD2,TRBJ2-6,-,TGTGGCGGGGGTTCTCCTTCTTGCTCCAACGTGCTGACTTTC,CGGGSPSCSNVLTF
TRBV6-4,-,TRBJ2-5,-,TGTGCCAGCAGTGATGGCCGTAGTGCAGATACCCAGTATTTC,CASSDGRSADTQYF
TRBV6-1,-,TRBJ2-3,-,TGTGCCAGCGAGAAAGTTGTCTTAGGTACCCAGTATTTC,CASEKVVLGTQYF
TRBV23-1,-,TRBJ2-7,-,TGCGCCAGCAGTCTTATGGGTCGGGCAGGGGTCTACAATGAGCAGTACTTC,CASSLMGRAGVYNEQYF
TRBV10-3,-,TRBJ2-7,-,TGTGCCACGAGCTTCCACGAGCAGTACTTC,CATSFHEQYF
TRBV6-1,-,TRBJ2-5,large,TGTGCCAGCAGGGAGTGGTCTTTGTCCGGCGAAGAGACCCAGTACTTC,CASREWSLSGEETQYF
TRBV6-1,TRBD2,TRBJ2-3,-,TGTGCCAGCAGGGTAGCGGGCGGCGGCACAGATACGCAGTATTTT,CASRVAGGGTDTQYF
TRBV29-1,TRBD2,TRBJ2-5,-,TGCAGCGGTGCGGGCAGCGGGGGCCTTGGCCCAGATACGCAGTACTTC,CSGAGSGGLGPDTQYF
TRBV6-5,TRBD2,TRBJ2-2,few,TGTGCCAGCAGTTACAGGACTAGCGGGCGGAGTCTGGAGCTGTTTTTT,CASSYRTSGRSLELFF
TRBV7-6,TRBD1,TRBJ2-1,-,TGTGCCAGCAGCTCCGGGACAGGGACCCTTGAGCAGTTCTTC,CASSSGTGTLEQFF
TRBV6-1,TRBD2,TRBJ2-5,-,TGTGCCAGCAGCCACAAGACTAGCGGAGAGACCCAGTACTTC,CASSHKTSGETQYF
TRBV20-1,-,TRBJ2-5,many,TGCAGTGCTAGACCACAGGCGGCCGAAGAGACCCAGTACTTC,CSARPQAAEETQYF
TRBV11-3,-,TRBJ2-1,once,TGTGCCAGCAGCCCCCCCGGCGGACAGGAGCAGTTCTTC,CASSPPGGQEQFF
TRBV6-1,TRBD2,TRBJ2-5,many,TGTGCCAGCAGTAGAGCGGGAGGACACCAAGAGACCCAGTACTTC,CASSRAGGHQETQYF
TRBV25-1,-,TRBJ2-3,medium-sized,TGTGCCAGCAGCCTAGGGGGAGATACGCAGTATTTT,CASSLGGDTQYF
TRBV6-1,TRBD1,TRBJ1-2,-,TGTGCCAGCAGTGAGGACAGGGGACTCTCGGCTGGCTACACCTTC,CASSEDRGLSAGYTF
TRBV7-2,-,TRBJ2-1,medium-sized,TGTGCCAGCAGCTTAGGGGGGGCTAATGAGCAGTTCTTC,CASSLGGANEQFF
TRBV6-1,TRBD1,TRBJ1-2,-,TGTGCCAGCACTATTGGGACAGGGGGCTATGGCTACACCTTC,CASTIGTGGYGYTF
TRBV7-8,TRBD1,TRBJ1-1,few,TGTGCCAGCAGCTTATTGACAGGGGCACTGAACACTGAAGCTTTCTTT,CASSLLTGALNTEAFF
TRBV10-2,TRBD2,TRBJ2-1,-,TGCGCCAGCAGTGGGGCGGGAGCGGGGAATGAGCAGTTCTTC,CASSGAGAGNEQFF
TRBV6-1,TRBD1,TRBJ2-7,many,TGTGCCAGCAGCCCAGGACAGGGCGCCTACGAGCAGTACTTC,CASSPGQGAYEQYF
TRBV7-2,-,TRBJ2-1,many,TGTGCCAGCAGCTCCCAGGGTAGGGGGTCCTACAATGAGCAGTTCTTC,CASSSQGRGSYNEQFF
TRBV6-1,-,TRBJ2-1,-,TGTGCCAGCAGCTCCCCCCAGGGCCGGCACCCCTACGAGCAGTTCTTC,CASSSPQGRHPYEQFF
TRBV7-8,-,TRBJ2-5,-,TGTGCCAGCAGCGCGGGGCTGGCTGGCCGTGACCAAGACACCCAGTACTTC,CASSAGLAGRDQDTQYF
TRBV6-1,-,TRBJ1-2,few,TGTGCCAGCAGTGAACCCCCCGTCGGCTACACCTTC,CASSEPPVGYTF
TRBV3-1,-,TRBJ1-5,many,TGTGCCAGCAGCCAAGGGGCTGGGGTTCAGCCCCAGCATTTT,CASSQGAGVQPQHF
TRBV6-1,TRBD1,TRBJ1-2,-,TGTGCCAGCAGTGAAAGGACAGGGGATGGCTACACCTTC,CASSERTGDGYTF
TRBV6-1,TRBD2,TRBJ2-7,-,TGTGCCAGCATGCGGGGGTCTACCTACGAGCAGTACTTC,CASMRGSTYEQYF
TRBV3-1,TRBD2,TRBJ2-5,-,TGTGCCAGCAGCCACTACGGACTAGCGGGAGAGACCCAGTACTTC,CASSHYGLAGETQYF
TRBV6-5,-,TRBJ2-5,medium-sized,TGTGCCAGCAGGCGACATATACTCCAAGAGACCCAGTACTTC,CASRRHILQETQYF